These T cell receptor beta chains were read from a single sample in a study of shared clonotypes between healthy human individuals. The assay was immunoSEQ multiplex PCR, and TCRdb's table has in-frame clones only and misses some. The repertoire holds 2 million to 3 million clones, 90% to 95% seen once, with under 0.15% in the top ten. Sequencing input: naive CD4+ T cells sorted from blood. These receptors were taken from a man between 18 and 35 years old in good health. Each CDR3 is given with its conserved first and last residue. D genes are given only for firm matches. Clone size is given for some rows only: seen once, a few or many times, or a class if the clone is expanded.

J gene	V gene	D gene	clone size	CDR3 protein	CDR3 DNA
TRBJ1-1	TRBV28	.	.	CASSLGGPDTEAFF	TGTGCCAGCAGTTTAGGGGGGCCTGACACTGAAGCTTTCTTT
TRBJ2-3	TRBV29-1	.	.	CSARTNTDTQYF	TGCAGCGCACGGACCAACACAGATACGCAGTATTTT
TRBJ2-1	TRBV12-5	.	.	CASGVTYMGREQFF	TGTGCTAGTGGGGTCACATATATGGGACGAGAGCAGTTCTTC
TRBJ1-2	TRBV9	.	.	CASSAGPGQALNYGYTF	TGTGCCAGCAGCGCGGGACCGGGACAAGCCCTTAACTATGGCTACACCTTC
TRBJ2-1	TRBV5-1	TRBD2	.	CASRPGLAGNNEQFF	TGCGCCAGCAGACCGGGACTAGCGGGAAACAATGAGCAGTTCTTC
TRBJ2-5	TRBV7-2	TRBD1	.	CASSPGQGRETQYF	TGTGCCAGCAGCCCGGGACAGGGGAGAGAGACCCAGTACTTC
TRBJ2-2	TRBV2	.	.	CASSGQGGDTGELFF	TGTGCCAGCAGTGGACAGGGAGGGGACACCGGGGAGCTGTTTTTT
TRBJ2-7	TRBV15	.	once	CATSVYGGASYEQYF	TGTGCCACCAGCGTTTATGGGGGAGCATCCTACGAGCAGTACTTC
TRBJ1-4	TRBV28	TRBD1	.	CASSLTGTEKLFF	TGTGCCAGCAGTTTGACAGGGACTGAAAAATTGTTTTTT
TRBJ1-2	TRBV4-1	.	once	CASSQGDVGGYGYTF	TGCGCCAGCAGCCAAGGTGACGTAGGGGGCTATGGCTACACCTTC
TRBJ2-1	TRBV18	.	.	CASSPLMGQGLAGKLNEQFF	TGTGCCAGCTCACCGTTAATGGGACAGGGGCTAGCGGGAAAATTAAATGAGCAGTTCTTC
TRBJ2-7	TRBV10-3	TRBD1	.	CAIKGQHYEQYF	TGTGCCATCAAGGGACAGCACTACGAGCAGTACTTC
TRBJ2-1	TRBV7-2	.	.	CASSLGGGRFF	TGTGCCAGCAGCTTAGGAGGGGGGCGGTTCTTC
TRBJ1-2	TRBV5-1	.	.	CASSEPTSVGGYTF	TGCGCCAGCAGCGAACCAACAAGCGTCGGGGGCTACACCTTC
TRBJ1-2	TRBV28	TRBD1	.	CASSPQQGRGVYGYTF	TGTGCCAGCAGTCCCCAACAGGGGAGAGGGGTTTATGGCTACACCTTC
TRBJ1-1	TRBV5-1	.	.	CASSLWTDHTEAFF	TGCGCCAGCAGCTTGTGGACAGACCACACTGAAGCTTTCTTT
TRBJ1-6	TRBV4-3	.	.	CASSQELGGSYNSPLHF	TGCGCCAGCAGCCAAGAACTAGGGGGTTCCTATAATTCACCCCTCCACTTT
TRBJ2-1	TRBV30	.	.	CASKAVFQFF	TGTGCCAGCAAAGCAGTGTTTCAGTTCTTC
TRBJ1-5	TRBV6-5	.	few	CASSYSSDQPQHF	TGTGCCAGCAGTTACTCGTCAGATCAGCCCCAGCATTTT
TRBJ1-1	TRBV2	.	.	CASSEAAPSAAFF	TGTGCCAGCAGTGAAGCGGCACCCTCTGCAGCTTTCTTT
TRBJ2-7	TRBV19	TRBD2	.	CASSTSGGGYEQYF	TGTGCCAGTAGTACTAGCGGGGGCGGTTACGAGCAGTACTTC
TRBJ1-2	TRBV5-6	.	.	CASSPGTNYGYTF	TGTGCCAGCAGCCCGGGGACTAACTATGGCTACACCTTC
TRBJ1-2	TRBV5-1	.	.	CASSRGTNYGYTF	TGCGCCAGCTCGCGTGGGACCAACTATGGCTACACCTTC
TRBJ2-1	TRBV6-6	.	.	CASSPGKHSYNEQFF	TGTGCCAGCAGCCCGGGAAAGCACTCCTACAATGAGCAGTTCTTC
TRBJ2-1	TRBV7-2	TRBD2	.	CASSYSGGNEQFF	TGTGCCAGCAGTTACAGCGGGGGCAATGAGCAGTTCTTC
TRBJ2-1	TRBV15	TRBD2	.	CATSILAGGSNEQFF	TGTGCCACCAGCATCCTAGCGGGAGGGAGCAATGAGCAGTTCTTC
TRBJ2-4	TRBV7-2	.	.	CASSPHRRGNGQNIQYF	TGTGCCAGCAGCCCCCATCGGAGGGGTAATGGCCAAAACATTCAGTACTTC
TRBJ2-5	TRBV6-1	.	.	CASSKGGGVRETQYF	TGTGCCAGCAGTAAGGGGGGGGGCGTCCGGGAGACCCAGTACTTC
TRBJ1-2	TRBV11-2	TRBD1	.	CASSPDRAGRSGYTF	TGTGCCAGCAGTCCCGACAGGGCGGGCCGAAGCGGCTACACCTTC
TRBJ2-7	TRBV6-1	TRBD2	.	CASTPGLVSSYEQYF	TGTGCCAGCACCCCGGGACTAGTTAGCTCCTACGAGCAGTACTTC
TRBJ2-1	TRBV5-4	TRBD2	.	CASSSSGGLSNEQFF	TGTGCCAGCAGCAGTAGCGGGGGGCTCAGCAATGAGCAGTTCTTC
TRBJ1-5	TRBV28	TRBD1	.	CASSLIPGQVREPQHF	TGTGCCAGCAGTTTAATTCCCGGACAGGTCCGCGAACCCCAGCATTTT
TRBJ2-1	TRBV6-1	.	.	CASSVVNVIDEQFF	TGTGCCAGCAGCGTCGTTAATGTAATAGATGAGCAGTTCTTC
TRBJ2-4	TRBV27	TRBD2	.	CASSLSGSGLAGDGIQYF	TGTGCCAGCAGTTTATCTGGTTCGGGACTAGCGGGAGACGGCATTCAGTACTTC
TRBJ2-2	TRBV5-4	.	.	CASSLNPVITGELFF	TGTGCCAGCAGCTTGAATCCGGTTATCACCGGGGAGCTGTTTTTT
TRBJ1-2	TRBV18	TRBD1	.	CASSRQGSWGYTF	TGTGCCAGCTCTCGACAGGGATCTTGGGGCTACACCTTC
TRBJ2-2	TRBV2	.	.	CASSEIQGGTGELFF	TGTGCCAGCAGTGAAATCCAGGGGGGCACCGGGGAGCTGTTTTTT
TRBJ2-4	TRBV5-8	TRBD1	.	CASSFSQGASGNIQYF	TGTGCCAGCAGCTTTTCGCAGGGGGCTTCTGGAAACATTCAGTACTTC
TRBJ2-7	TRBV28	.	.	CASSLPTGYEQYF	TGTGCCAGCAGCCTACCTACGGGGTACGAGCAGTACTTC
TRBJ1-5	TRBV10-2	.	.	CASSEVASDQPQHF	TGCGCCAGCAGTGAAGTGGCCTCCGATCAGCCCCAGCATTTT
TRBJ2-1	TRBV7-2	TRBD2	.	CASSLVAGLAVNEQFF	TGTGCCAGCAGCTTAGTGGCGGGACTAGCGGTGAATGAGCAGTTCTTC
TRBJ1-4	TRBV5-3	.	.	CARRNGCTNEKLFF	TGTGCCAGAAGAAACGGATGCACTAATGAAAAACTGTTTTTT